This is a list of T cell receptor beta chains from one sample in a study of CD8+CD57+ T cells in acquired aplastic anemia. TCRdb fed the reads into MiXCR, producing one record per CDR3 protein. This sample has roughly 64,000 distinct CDR3 sequences; less than 65% occur once, and the top ten carry over 2%. Sequences were obtained from sorted CD4+, CD8+, or CD8+CD57+ T cells (not recorded which) from PBMCs. These TCRs come from a human donor in good health, serving as a control. Both conserved end residues are part of each CDR3. Each record gives: D gene, V gene, CDR3 protein. The D gene is left open where the match is weak.

TRBD1,TRBV7-3,CASSLRQGSAEAFF
NA,TRBV24-1,CATGRPETRTDTQYF
NA,TRBV2,CASSEGQSMAEAFF
NA,TRBV19,CASTPSLIASSSYEQYF
NA,TRBV2,CASIYSLNQPQHF
NA,TRBV19,CASSQGIGNQPQHF
NA,TRBV6-5,CASSYKRLGTDTQYF
NA,TRBV6-1,CASSREGAVASYTF
NA,TRBV29-1,CSVETEPRGNTIYF
NA,TRBV11-1,CASSLGEGASYEQYF
NA,TRBV7-2,CASSFAQGAYNEQFF
NA,TRBV7-8,CASSDDSHAGSPLHF
NA,TRBV5-1,CASSLTGYTDTQYF
NA,TRBV7-6,CASSLGGGAGGYTF
NA,TRBV7-8,CASSIRRENTEAFF
NA,TRBV20-1,CSASSSGRKNTEAFF
NA,TRBV19,CASTASGKNIQYF
TRBD1,TRBV20-1,CSASASTGLNTEAFF
TRBD1,TRBV2,CASSDRGGEKLFF
TRBD1,TRBV6-2/TRBV6-3,CASSYSTGGYEQYF
TRBD1,TRBV27,CASGTGRVNEKLFF
NA,TRBV29-1,CSVEDLTDTQYF
NA,TRBV9,CASSVEGGAPGFDEQFF
TRBD2,TRBV2,CASPRASGRYNEQFF
NA,TRBV3-1,CASSQELGPGGGYTF
NA,TRBV6-1,CASSAGRAYYGYTF
TRBD1,TRBV25-1,CASTQTGTDNSPLHF
TRBD1,TRBV2,CASSRLQGSWTEAFF
NA,TRBV7-6,CASSLAWGTEAFF
TRBD1,TRBV24-1,CATRLTGDVLRTPLHF
TRBD1,TRBV7-3,CASSPTSTGEIQYF
NA,TRBV6-1,CASSVDSLYGYTF
NA,TRBV20-1,CSAMFGGDTQYF
NA,TRBV20-1,CSARDKWGDYGYTF
NA,TRBV5-1,CASSFGRNTEAFF
NA,TRBV19,CASSDSGSAQYF
TRBD2,TRBV6-1,CASRGLAGGVAKNIQYF
NA,TRBV19,CASSIGGGSYEQYF
TRBD1,TRBV29-1,CSVLHGTGLTEAFF
TRBD2,TRBV7-3,CASSGTAGGEETQYF
NA,TRBV2,CASNGPGTERYGYTF